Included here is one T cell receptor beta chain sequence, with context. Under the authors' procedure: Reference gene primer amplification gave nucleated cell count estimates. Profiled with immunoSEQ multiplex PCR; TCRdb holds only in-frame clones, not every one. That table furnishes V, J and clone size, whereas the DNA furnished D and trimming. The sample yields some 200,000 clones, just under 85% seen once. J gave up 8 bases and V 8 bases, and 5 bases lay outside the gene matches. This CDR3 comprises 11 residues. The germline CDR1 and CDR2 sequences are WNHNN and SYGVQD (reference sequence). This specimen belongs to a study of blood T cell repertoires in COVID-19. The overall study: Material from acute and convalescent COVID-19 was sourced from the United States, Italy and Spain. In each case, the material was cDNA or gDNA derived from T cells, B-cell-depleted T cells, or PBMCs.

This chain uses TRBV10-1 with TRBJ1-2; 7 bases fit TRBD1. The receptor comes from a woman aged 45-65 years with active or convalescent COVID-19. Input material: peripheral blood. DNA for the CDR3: TGCGCCAGCGGGGACAGTCTCGGCTACACCTTC. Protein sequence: CASGDSLGYTF.